These T cell receptor beta chains were read from a single sample in a study of cytomegalovirus exposure and HLA in healthy donors. The data were produced by immunoSEQ multiplex PCR, yet TCRdb's version contains in-frame clones alone and is incomplete. The sample has 150,000 to 200,000 clones, 65% to 75% seen once. Sequencing was done on a sample of PBMCs. These receptors originate from a girl between 10 and 17 years old in good health and CMV-seronegative. Both conserved end residues are part of each CDR3. D genes are given only for firm matches. Clone size is shown for a subset of rows, as once, few, many or a class of expanded clone.

size | J | D | V | DNA | CDR3
- | TRBJ2-2 | TRBD1 | TRBV5-6 | TGTGCCAGCAGCCAGGGGGACCTGGGGAGCACCGGGGAGCTGTTTTTT | CASSQGDLGSTGELFF
- | TRBJ2-5 | - | TRBV9 | TGTGCCAGCAGCACAACCAAAGAGACCCAGTACTTC | CASSTTKETQYF
few | TRBJ2-1 | - | TRBV4-1 | TGCGCCAGCAGCACACAGGGTCGCAATGAGCAGTTCTTC | CASSTQGRNEQFF
- | TRBJ2-2 | - | TRBV9 | TGTGCCAGCAGCGTAGGACAGGGAGGAACCGGGGAGCTGTTTTTT | CASSVGQGGTGELFF
few | TRBJ2-1 | - | TRBV30 | TGTGCCTGGAGTCTACCCATACAGGGTTACAATGAGCAGTTCTTC | CAWSLPIQGYNEQFF
- | TRBJ1-4 | TRBD1 | TRBV7-9 | TGTGCCAGCATTGGGACAGGGGGCAAGGCTAATGAAAAACTGTTTTTT | CASIGTGGKANEKLFF
- | TRBJ2-1 | - | TRBV5-1 | TGCGCCAGCAGCTTTATCTCAACAGACTACAATGAGCAGTTCTTC | CASSFISTDYNEQFF
few | TRBJ2-2 | - | TRBV2 | TGTGCCAGTACGGACTATTCCGGGGAGCTGTTTTTT | CASTDYSGELFF
- | TRBJ1-5 | TRBD1 | TRBV2 | TGTGCCTCAAGGGGGGACAGTAGCAATCAGCCCCAGCATTTT | CASRGDSSNQPQHF
few | TRBJ1-1 | TRBD1 | TRBV2 | TGTGCCAGCACCCCGACAGGGTCGGGCACTGAAGCTTTCTTT | CASTPTGSGTEAFF
few | TRBJ1-3 | - | TRBV2 | TGTGCCAGCAGTGACAGGTTCTCTGGAAACACCATATATTTT | CASSDRFSGNTIYF
- | TRBJ1-3 | TRBD1 | TRBV5-4 | TGTGCCAGCAGCCCAGGACAGGGGGGGAACTCTGGAAACACCATATATTTT | CASSPGQGGNSGNTIYF
- | TRBJ2-6 | - | TRBV7-2 | TGTGCCAGCAGCCGGAGCTCTGGGGCCAACGTCCTGACTTTC | CASSRSSGANVLTF
- | TRBJ1-2 | - | TRBV16 | TGTGCCAGCAGCCAATCCGTCAAAGGGGGCTATGGCTACACCTTC | CASSQSVKGGYGYTF
- | TRBJ2-3 | - | TRBV7-6 | TGTGCCAGCAGCCCCGGACACCACACCCCCACAGATACGCAGTATTTT | CASSPGHHTPTDTQYF
- | TRBJ1-4 | TRBD1 | TRBV16 | TGTGCCAGCAGCCCCGGGACAGCCAATGAAAAACTGTTTTTT | CASSPGTANEKLFF
- | TRBJ1-6 | - | TRBV5-4 | TGTGCCAGCAGCTTGAGGGGGATCGATAATTCACCCCTCCACTTT | CASSLRGIDNSPLHF
few | TRBJ2-5 | - | TRBV7-9 | TGTGCCAGCAGCCTCGACTACCAAGAGACCCAGTACTTC | CASSLDYQETQYF
- | TRBJ2-7 | - | TRBV15 | TGTGCCTCCCAGGGGCAGGGGAAGGGGGAGCAGTACTTC | CASQGQGKGEQYF
- | TRBJ2-7 | TRBD1 | TRBV5-1 | TGCGCCAGCAGCCTACCGCGGACAGGTGAGCTACTCTCCGAGCAGTACTTC | CASSLPRTGELLSEQYF
- | TRBJ2-7 | TRBD1 | TRBV11-2 | TGTGCCAGCCTGACAGGGAGCCACGAGCAGTACTTC | CASLTGSHEQYF
- | TRBJ2-1 | - | TRBV19 | TGTGCCAGTAGTATAGGGGAGTACAATGAGCAGTTCTTC | CASSIGEYNEQFF
- | TRBJ1-5 | - | TRBV7-9 | TGTGCCAGCAGCTTAGCTGACAGTCACAATCAGCCCCAGCATTTT | CASSLADSHNQPQHF
- | TRBJ1-1 | TRBD1 | TRBV6-5 | TGTGCCGCAGAAAGTGACAGGGGAACTGAAGCTTTCTTT | CAAESDRGTEAFF
- | TRBJ1-2 | - | TRBV4-1 | TGCGCCAGCAGCGATCCGCCGACAGGCAACTATGGCTACACCTTC | CASSDPPTGNYGYTF
- | TRBJ1-1 | - | TRBV19 | TGTGCCAGTAGTATCGCCGACATGAACACTGAAGCTTTCTTT | CASSIADMNTEAFF
- | TRBJ2-1 | TRBD2 | TRBV2 | TGTGCCAGCACCGTAACACTAGCGGGGGAGCGCAATGAGCAGTTCTTC | CASTVTLAGERNEQFF
- | TRBJ2-1 | TRBD1 | TRBV9 | TGTGCCAGCAGCTTGGACAGGGGGGCCTACAATGAGCAGTTCTTC | CASSLDRGAYNEQFF